The TCR beta chain described here comes from a study of CD8+ T cells in alopecia areata. This CDR3 is 13 amino acids long. Germline V CDR1 and CDR2: SGHDN, FVKESK. The germline V and J ends were trimmed by 1 base and 6 bases, with 10 bases remaining between them. There are a few counts of this clone. Extraction and reverse transcription of RNA yielded cDNA as the sequencing template. The assay was immunoSEQ multiplex PCR, and TCRdb's table has in-frame clones only and misses some. The sample has 150,000 to 200,000 clones; around 54% are singletons. The sequenced sample was CD4+ T cells sorted from blood. The chain joins TRBV14 to TRBJ2-7; D gene unclear. This sequence originates from a human donor in good health. CDR3 protein: CASSQGGKLEQYF. CDR3 bases: TGTGCCAGCAGCCAAGGTGGGAAACTCGAGCAGTACTTC. Filled out from reference TRBV14 and TRBJ2-7, the complete variable domain reads EAGVTQFPSHSVIEKGQTVTLRCDPISGHDNLYWYRRVMGKEIKFLLHFVKESKQDESGMPNNRFLAERTGGTYSTLKVQPAELEDSGVYFCASSQGGKLEQYFGPGTRLTVT.